This T cell receptor beta chain was found in a study of tumor-infiltrating lymphocytes in primary liver carcinoma. TCR beta cDNA came from roughly 0.45 ug total RNA, primed with a constant-region primer. Slightly modified ARM-PCR with three nested multiplex PCR rounds yielded TCR beta libraries. Use of TRBV1-TRBV30 forward primers with a C-beta reverse primer characterized the first two PCR rounds, which lasted nine to eleven cycles each. TCRdb redid the calling of the multiplex PCR reads with MiXCR, one entry per CDR3 protein. The profile shows 150,000 to 200,000 distinct CDR3 sequences, around three fifths of them singletons. Study-level results: Tumor specimens were characterized by a significantly higher top-250-clone fraction than blood (p = 0.039).

The study extracted blood RNA from unsorted whole blood and also extracted germline DNA. The count of this clonotype is one. Its antigen is unknown. At one boundary the junction diverges from the germline segment, which might be a read error. The germline V gene encodes CDR1 SGHNT and CDR2 YENEEA. The CDR3 has 14 residues. Material: peripheral blood. The source is a woman aged 60-75 years with primary liver carcinoma and hepatitis B virus infection. J is TRBJ2-3 and V is TRBV11-3; D not certain. The DNA of the CDR3 is TGTACCAGTAGCTTACAGAGAAACACAGATACGCAGTATTTT. Residues: CTSSLQRNTDTQYF.